What follows describes a single T cell receptor (beta chain). Its matching antigen is unknown. This entry comes from a study of OX40 agonist ivuxolimab in advanced cancers. About the research overall: Patients received ivuxolimab, an intravenous treatment, every 2 weeks at 0.01 to 10 mg/kg. From 23 to 79 years was the age range, with a mean of about 56 years, and 65% to 90% were male. Study-wide points: It was not determined which antigens were specifically recognized by the peripheral T cells that had undergone clonal expansion.

Sequencing was performed with immunoSEQ multiplex PCR; in TCRdb, only in-frame clones are kept and a portion is missing. The table lists about 59,000 clones, 80% to 90% of them singletons. V lost 5 bases and J lost 5, with 13 bases in between. The CDR3 length is 13 residues. Looked up from germline, CDR1 is SGHDT and CDR2 is YYEEEE. The chain has TRBV5-6 and TRBJ2-5; possibly TRBD1 for D (5 bases). This clonotype was sampled from an adult with an advanced solid tumor such as melanoma, head and neck, liver or kidney cancer. Sample: CD4+ or CD8+ T cells sorted from blood, taken in a trial of the OX40 agonist ivuxolimab. Written as DNA, the CDR3 is TGTGCCAGCAGTCCCGGACACGGGGAGACCCAGTACTTC. Its translation: CASSPGHGETQYF.